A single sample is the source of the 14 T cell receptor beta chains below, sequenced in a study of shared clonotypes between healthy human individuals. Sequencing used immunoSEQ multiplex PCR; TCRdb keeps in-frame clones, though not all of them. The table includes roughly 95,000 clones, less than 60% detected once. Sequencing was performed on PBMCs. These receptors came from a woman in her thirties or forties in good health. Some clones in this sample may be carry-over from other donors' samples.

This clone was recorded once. The CDR3 DNA reads TGTGCCAGCAGTCTGGGGAGGGTTCTAGGCGAGCAGTACTTC. Translation gives CASSLGRVLGEQYF. The chain joins TRBV13 to TRBJ2-7; 7 nucleotides match TRBD2. V dropped 6 bases and J dropped 6; count of bases not matched to a gene: 11. The CDR3 loop spans 14 amino acids. The germline gives CDR1 PRHDT, CDR2 FYEKMQ (reference sequence). Complete variable domain (other parts from reference TRBV13 and TRBJ2-7): AAGVIQSPRHLIKEKRETATLKCYPIPRHDTVYWYQQGPGQDPQFLISFYEKMQSDKGSIPDRFSAQQFSDYHSELNMSSLELGDSALYFCASSLGRVLGEQYFGPGTRLTVT.

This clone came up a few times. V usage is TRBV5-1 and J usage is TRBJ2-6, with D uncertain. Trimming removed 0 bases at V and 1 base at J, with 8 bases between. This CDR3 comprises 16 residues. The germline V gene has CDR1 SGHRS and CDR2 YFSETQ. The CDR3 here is CASSLGPPSGANVLTF. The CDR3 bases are TGCGCCAGCAGCTTGGGACCTCCTTCTGGGGCCAACGTCCTGACTTTC.

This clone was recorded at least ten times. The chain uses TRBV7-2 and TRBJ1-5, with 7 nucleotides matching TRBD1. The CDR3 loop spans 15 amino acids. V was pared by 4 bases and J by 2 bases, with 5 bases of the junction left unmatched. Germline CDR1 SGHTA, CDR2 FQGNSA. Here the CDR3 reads CASSSGQAGNQPQHF. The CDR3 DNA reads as TGTGCCAGCAGCTCTGGACAGGCTGGCAATCAGCCCCAGCATTTT.

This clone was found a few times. CDR3 DNA: TGTGCCAGCAGCTTCGGCGGGAGGGGCAACGAGCAGTACTTC. It specifies CASSFGGRGNEQYF. The J gene is TRBJ2-7, the V gene TRBV7-3; 9 positions match TRBD2. The CDR3 runs 14 residues. Germline V gives CDR1 SGHTA, CDR2 FQGTGA. The junction had 5 bases not matched to a gene; V was cut back by 3 bases and J by 5 bases.

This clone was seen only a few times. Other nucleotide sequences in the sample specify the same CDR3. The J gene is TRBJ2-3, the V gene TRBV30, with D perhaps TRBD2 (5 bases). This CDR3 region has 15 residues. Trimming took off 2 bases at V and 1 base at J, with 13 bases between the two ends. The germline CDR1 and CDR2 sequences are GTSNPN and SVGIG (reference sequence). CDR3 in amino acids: CAWSRTRVGTDTQYF. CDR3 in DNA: TGTGCCTGGAGTCGGACGAGGGTTGGCACAGATACGCAGTATTTT.

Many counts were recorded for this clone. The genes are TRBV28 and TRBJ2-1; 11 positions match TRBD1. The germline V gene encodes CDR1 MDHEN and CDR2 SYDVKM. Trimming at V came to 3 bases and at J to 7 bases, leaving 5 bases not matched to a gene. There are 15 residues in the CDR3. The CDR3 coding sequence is TGTGCCAGCAGTTTGGGACAGGGGGTAAGAAATGAGCAGTTCTTC. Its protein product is CASSLGQGVRNEQFF.

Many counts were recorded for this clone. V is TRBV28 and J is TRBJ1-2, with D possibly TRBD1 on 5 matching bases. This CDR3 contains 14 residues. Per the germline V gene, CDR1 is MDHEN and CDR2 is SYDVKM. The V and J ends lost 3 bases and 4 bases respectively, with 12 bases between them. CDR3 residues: CASSFLSGFYGYTF. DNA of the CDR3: TGTGCCAGCAGTTTCTTGTCAGGGTTCTATGGCTACACCTTC.

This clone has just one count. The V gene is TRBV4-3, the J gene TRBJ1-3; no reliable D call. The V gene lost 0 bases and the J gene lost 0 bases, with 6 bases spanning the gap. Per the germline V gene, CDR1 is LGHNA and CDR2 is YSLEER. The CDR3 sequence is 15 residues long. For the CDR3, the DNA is TGCGCCAGCAGCCAAGATTTAGCCTCTGGAAACACCATATATTTT. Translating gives CASSQDLASGNTIYF.

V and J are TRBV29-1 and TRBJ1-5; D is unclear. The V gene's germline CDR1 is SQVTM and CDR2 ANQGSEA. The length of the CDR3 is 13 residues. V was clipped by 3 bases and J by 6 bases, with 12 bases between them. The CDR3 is CSVDWGMGQPQHF. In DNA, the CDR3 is TGCAGCGTTGACTGGGGTATGGGTCAGCCCCAGCATTTT.

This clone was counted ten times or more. In nucleotides, the CDR3 is TGTGCCTGGAGCGGGGGTTCTGGGGCCAACGTCCTGACTTTC. It encodes CAWSGGSGANVLTF. The chain joins TRBV30 to TRBJ2-6, with a possible D match to TRBD2 (6 bases). The CDR3 runs to 14 residues. Germline values: CDR1 GTSNPN, CDR2 SVGIG (reference sequence). V lost 3 bases and J lost 1, with 7 bases in between.

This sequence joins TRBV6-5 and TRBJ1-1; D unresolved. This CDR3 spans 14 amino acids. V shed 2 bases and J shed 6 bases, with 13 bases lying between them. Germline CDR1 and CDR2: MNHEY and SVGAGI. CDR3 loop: CASSYQVGYPEAFF. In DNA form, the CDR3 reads TGTGCCAGCAGTTACCAGGTCGGGTACCCTGAAGCTTTCTTT.

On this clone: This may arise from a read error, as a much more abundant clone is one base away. In DNA, the CDR3 is TGTGCCTGCAGCTTGGGGACAGTAACCTACGAGCAGTACTTC. Protein product: CACSLGTVTYEQYF. The chain is built from TRBV7-9 and TRBJ2-7, with 7 bases that match TRBD1. This CDR3 has 14 amino acids. CDR1 and CDR2 (germline): SEHNR, FQNEAQ (reference sequence).

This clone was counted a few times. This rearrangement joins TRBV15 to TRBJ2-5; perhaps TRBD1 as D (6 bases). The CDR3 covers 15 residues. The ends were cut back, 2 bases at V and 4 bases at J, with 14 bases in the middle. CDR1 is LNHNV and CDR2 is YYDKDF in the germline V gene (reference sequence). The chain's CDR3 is CATSRTPGELETQYF. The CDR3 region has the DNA TGTGCCACCAGCAGAACTCCAGGGGAACTAGAGACCCAGTACTTC.

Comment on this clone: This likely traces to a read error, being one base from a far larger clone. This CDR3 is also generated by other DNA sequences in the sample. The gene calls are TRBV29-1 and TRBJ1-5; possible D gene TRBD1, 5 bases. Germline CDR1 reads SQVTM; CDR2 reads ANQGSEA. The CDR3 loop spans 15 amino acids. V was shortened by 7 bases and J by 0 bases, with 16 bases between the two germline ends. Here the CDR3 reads CSASVGGYSNQPQHF. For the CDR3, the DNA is TGCAGCGCCAGTGTCGGGGGTTATAGCAATCAGCCCCAGCATTTT.